This TCR beta chain was found in a study of T-cell reconstitution after alpha-beta-depleted transplantation in children. There are many counts of this clonotype. For TCRbeta, the library was prepared with unique molecular identifiers. TCRdb redid the calling of the PCR reads with MiXCR, one entry per CDR3 protein. The sample holds 260,000 or so distinct CDR3 sequences; 12% are singletons and the top ten take about 2.6%. This clonotype originated in a human donor who donated a stem cell graft to a child with acute lymphoblastic leukemia. This sample comprised PBMCs from the stem cell graft donor, obtained from the stem cell graft.

The CDR3 here is CASSRAGGEMNTEAFF. The CDR3 DNA follows: TGTGCCAGCAGCCGCGCGGGGGGGGAAATGAACACTGAAGCTTTCTTT. This chain uses TRBV7-2 with TRBJ1-1, with D possibly matching TRBD1 (5 bases). The V gene's germline CDR1 is SGHTA and CDR2 FQGNSA. The CDR3 loop spans 16 amino acids. V was cut by 5 bases and J by 0 bases, with 16 bases left in between. Full variable domain (rest looked up from reference TRBV7-2 and TRBJ1-1): GAGVSQSPSNKVTEKGKDVELRCDPISGHTALYWYRQSLGQGLEFLIYFQGNSAPDKSGLPSDRFSAERTGGSVSTLTIQRTQQEDSAVYLCASSRAGGEMNTEAFFGQGTRLTVV.